The entry below gives a single T cell receptor (beta chain) sequence along with its context. Authors' processing steps: Nucleated cell counts were estimated from reference gene primer amplification. Data came from immunoSEQ multiplex PCR; TCRdb stores just in-frame clones and leaves some out. V and J calls and clone size are given by that table; D and trimming were obtained from the DNA. Of 250,000 or so clones listed, about 90% are singletons. This entry comes from a study of blood T cell repertoires in COVID-19. Study summary: PBMCs, B-cell-depleted T cells, or T cells provided the cDNA or gDNA that made up the material.

J lost 4 bases, V lost 2 bases, and 5 bases had no gene match. The V gene's germline CDR1 is SGHRS and CDR2 YFSETQ. The CDR3 contains 16 residues. The sequencing sample was made of peripheral blood. The clonotype was recovered from a man older than 75 with acute or convalescent COVID-19. The J gene is TRBJ2-2, the V gene TRBV5-1, with 10 bases aligning to TRBD1. CDR3 nucleotides: TGCGCCAGCAGCTTCTTAGGACAGGGGGGCACCGGGGAGCTGTTTTTT. Translating gives CASSFLGQGGTGELFF. Using reference TRBV5-1 and TRBJ2-2 for the parts outside the CDR3, the full variable domain is KAGVTQTPRYLIKTRGQQVTLSCSPISGHRSVSWYQQTPGQGLQFLFEYFSETQRNKGNFPGRFSGRQFSNSRSEMNVSTLELGDSALYLCASSFLGQGGTGELFFGEGSRLTVL.